This passage covers 13 T cell receptor beta chains from one sample sequenced in a study of OX40 agonist ivuxolimab in advanced cancers. Measured with immunoSEQ multiplex PCR; TCRdb has only the in-frame clones, and not every one. The sample has tens of thousands of clones, roughly three quarters seen once. The material sequenced was CD4+ or CD8+ T cells sorted from blood, taken in a trial of the OX40 agonist ivuxolimab. Receptors were obtained from an adult with an advanced solid tumor such as melanoma, head and neck, liver or kidney cancer.

This chain connects TRBV6-5 to TRBJ2-3; weak D call: TRBD2 (6 bases). From germline, CDR1 is MNHEY and CDR2 SVGAGI. V was shortened by 5 bases and J by 8 bases, with 20 bases between the two germline ends. CDR3 length equals 15 residues. CDR3 nucleotide sequence: TGTGCCAGCAGTAAGGGACTGGCTGCCGCAGGTACGCAGTATTTT. This sequence encodes CASSKGLAAAGTQYF.

Remarks on this clone: Other DNA sequences of this sample code for an identical CDR3. The chain carries TRBV28 and TRBJ1-2; no definite D call. The CDR3 is 14 amino acids. The germline gives CDR1 MDHEN, CDR2 SYDVKM. The ends were cut back, 4 bases at V and 5 bases at J, with 14 bases in the middle. In DNA form, the CDR3 reads TGTGCCAGCAGTTCGCCTGATCGGGGATATGGCTACACCTTC. Translation: CASSSPDRGYGYTF.

V is TRBV6-5 and J is TRBJ1-2; unclear D gene. Germline V CDR1 and CDR2: MNHEY, SVGAGI. V was shortened by 0 bases and J by 2 bases, with 10 bases between the two germline ends. This CDR3 contains 15 residues. In DNA, the CDR3 is TGTGCCAGCAGTTACTCCGGCTGGAGCAACTATGGCTACACCTTC. Residues: CASSYSGWSNYGYTF.

This clone has only one observation. The chain recombines TRBV12-5 with TRBJ1-2, with D possibly matching TRBD1 (5 bases). The CDR3 extends over 12 amino acids. V was cut by 7 bases and J by 4 bases, with 10 bases left in between. The germline V gene has CDR1 LGHNT and CDR2 FRNRAP. CDR3 sequence: CASALGLYGYTF. In DNA, the CDR3 is TGTGCTAGTGCCCTGGGACTCTATGGCTACACCTTC.

The chain uses TRBV4-3 and TRBJ1-4, with unresolved D. Germline CDR1 reads LGHNA; CDR2 reads YSLEER. V was shortened by 0 bases and J by 10 bases, with 15 bases between the two germline ends. This CDR3 spans 15 amino acids. CDR3 sequence (DNA): TGCGCCAGCAGCCAAGATTCCCTAGGTGAAGGAAAACTGTTTTTT. The encoded protein is CASSQDSLGEGKLFF.

The chain joins TRBV7-6 to TRBJ2-2; 10 bases agree with TRBD2. Looked up from germline, CDR1 is SGHVS and CDR2 is FNYEAQ. This CDR3 contains 17 residues. The junction had 9 bases not matched to a gene; V was cut back by 5 bases and J by 3 bases. CDR3 loop: CASSRGGGTSDTGELFF. The DNA of the CDR3 is TGTGCCAGCAGCCGAGGAGGGGGGACTAGCGACACCGGGGAGCTGTTTTTT.

This chain uses TRBV18 with TRBJ2-7; no definite D call. The CDR3 loop spans 14 amino acids. V lost 3 bases, J lost 3 bases, and 12 bases lay in between. The germline gives CDR1 KGHSH, CDR2 LQKENI. The DNA of the CDR3 is TGTGCCAGCTCACCGGGCCAGACCTTCTACGAGCAGTACTTC. Residues: CASSPGQTFYEQYF.

This chain links TRBV7-9 with TRBJ1-2, with D tentatively TRBD1 (6 bases). The CDR3 is made up of 16 amino acids. In germline, CDR1 is SEHNR, CDR2 FQNEAQ (reference sequence). V was trimmed by 1 base and J by 4 bases, leaving 16 bases between them. The CDR3 DNA reads as TGTGCCAGCAGCTTAGAACAGGGCGTGGGGGGCTATGGCTACACCTTC. This gives the protein CASSLEQGVGGYGYTF.

The CDR3 spells CASSFTGGQETQYF. The CDR3 DNA reads TGTGCCAGCAGTTTTACAGGGGGCCAAGAGACCCAGTACTTC. The J gene is TRBJ2-5, the V gene TRBV7-6; the match to TRBD1 covers 8 bases. This CDR3 has 14 residues. The germline V gene has CDR1 SGHVS and CDR2 FNYEAQ. Germline trimming cut 6 bases from V and 1 base from J; bases unmatched to any gene: 4.

This rearrangement joins TRBV7-9 to TRBJ2-7, with 9 bases identical to TRBD1. The CDR3 extends over 14 amino acids. After removal of 5 bases from V and 8 bases from J, the junction contained 10 bases not matched to a gene. From germline, CDR1 is SEHNR and CDR2 FQNEAQ (reference sequence). The CDR3 spells CASSAGTGPQQQYF. Written as DNA, the CDR3 is TGTGCCAGCAGCGCCGGGACAGGGCCCCAGCAGCAGTACTTC. The whole variable domain, filled in from reference TRBV7-9 and TRBJ2-7, reads DTGVSQNPRHKITKRGQNVTFRCDPISEHNRLYWYRQTLGQGPEFLTYFQNEAQLEKSRLLSDRFSAERPKGSFSTLEIQRTEQGDSAMYLCASSAGTGPQQQYFGPGTRLTVT.

The chain has TRBV13 and TRBJ2-7; 7 bases align to TRBD1. Unmatched junction bases numbered 12, after V lost 2 bases and J lost 2 bases. Germline CDR1 and CDR2: PRHDT and FYEKMQ (reference sequence). The CDR3 is 17 residues long. The CDR3 is CASSLRLVDRAPYEQYF. The CDR3 DNA is TGTGCCAGCAGCTTAAGGCTGGTTGACAGGGCCCCCTACGAGCAGTACTTC.

The chain couples TRBV19 to TRBJ1-3; unclear D gene. The CDR3 extends over 15 amino acids. Trimming left V 3 bases short and J 0 bases short, with 9 bases between. Germline lookup yields CDR1 LNHDA and CDR2 SQIVND (reference sequence). CDR3: CASSIGRVSGNTIYF. CDR3 DNA: TGTGCCAGTAGTATCGGACGGGTCTCTGGAAACACCATATATTTT.

The chain carries TRBV29-1 and TRBJ2-5; the D gene is possibly TRBD2 (7 bases). Germline V lookup: CDR1 SQVTM, CDR2 ANQGSEA. The ends were cut back, 7 bases at V and 5 bases at J, with 20 bases in the middle. The CDR3 is 14 residues long. Here the CDR3 reads CSANTGGLRETQYF. The CDR3, as DNA: TGCAGCGCCAACACCGGGGGGCTCCGGGAGACCCAGTACTTC.